These T cell receptor beta chains were read from a single sample in a study of radiotherapy plus CTLA-4 blockade in lung cancer. The method was immunoSEQ multiplex PCR; TCRdb's version includes in-frame clones alone and lacks a portion of them. The data hold 57,000 or so clones, with 60% to 85% observed a single time. The sequenced sample was peripheral blood, obtained from a patient treated with radiotherapy plus ipilimumab. The receptor set was obtained from a human donor with non-small cell lung cancer who had a complete response to radiotherapy plus ipilimumab. CDR3s include the opening cysteine and the closing phenylalanine or tryptophan. The D gene is left open where the match is weak. Size is stated for part of the rows, as once, few or many counts, or as a class when the clone is expanded.

clone_size,j_call,v_call,d_call,cdr3_aa,cdr3_nt
-,TRBJ1-4,TRBV6-5,-,CASSYDGGGNEKLFF,TGTGCCAGCAGTTACGACGGGGGAGGTAATGAAAAACTGTTTTTT
-,TRBJ2-1,TRBV6-6,TRBD2,CASSRTSYNEQFF,TGTGCCAGCAGTAGGACTAGCTACAATGAGCAGTTCTTC
medium-sized,TRBJ1-3,TRBV19,-,CASSWGLYTIYF,TGTGCCAGTAGTTGGGGATTGTACACCATATATTTT
-,TRBJ1-2,TRBV18,-,CASSPTTGYGGYTF,TGTGCCAGCTCGCCCACTACAGGGTACGGGGGCTACACCTTC
once,TRBJ2-1,TRBV7-2,-,CASSPRAVSSYNEQFF,TGTGCCAGCAGCCCACGGGCAGTGAGCTCCTACAATGAGCAGTTCTTC
-,TRBJ2-7,TRBV7-2,TRBD1,CASSFPGQGTYEQYF,TGTGCCAGCAGCTTTCCGGGACAGGGGACCTACGAGCAGTACTTC
-,TRBJ1-1,TRBV15,-,CATSRSGTIGTEAFF,TGTGCCACCAGCCGATCCGGGACAATCGGCACTGAAGCTTTCTTT
-,TRBJ1-1,TRBV15,-,CATSRDLDIEAFF,TGTGCCACCAGCAGAGACCTGGACATTGAAGCTTTCTTT
once,TRBJ1-1,TRBV30,TRBD1,CAWSGQGFSEAFF,TGTGCCTGGAGTGGACAGGGATTTTCTGAAGCTTTCTTT
few,TRBJ2-5,TRBV7-9,TRBD2,CASSQRGAQETQYF,TGTGCCAGCAGTCAGCGGGGGGCGCAAGAGACCCAGTACTTC
-,TRBJ1-5,TRBV18,-,CASSPYTGEGQPQHF,TGTGCCAGCTCACCGTACACAGGTGAGGGTCAGCCCCAGCATTTT
-,TRBJ1-2,TRBV5-1,-,CASSLESGGAYGYTF,TGCGCCAGCAGCTTGGAATCCGGAGGAGCATATGGCTACACCTTC
-,TRBJ1-1,TRBV4-2,-,CATSSDRNTEAFF,TGTGCCACCTCTTCGGACAGGAACACTGAAGCTTTCTTT
-,TRBJ1-1,TRBV19,-,CASSIEQGRYEAFF,TGTGCCAGTAGTATAGAACAGGGAAGGTATGAAGCTTTCTTT
-,TRBJ2-5,TRBV11-3,TRBD2,CASSLPRALLVAGGEETQYF,TGTGCCAGCAGCTTGCCACGCGCACTCCTCGTAGCGGGAGGAGAAGAGACCCAGTACTTC
-,TRBJ1-2,TRBV11-2,TRBD1,CASRTTGGSSNYGYTF,TGTGCCAGCAGAACGACAGGGGGCTCGTCTAACTATGGCTACACCTTC
few,TRBJ2-5,TRBV25-1,TRBD1,CASSGDSTQYF,TGTGCCAGCAGTGGGGACAGCACCCAGTACTTC